This T cell receptor (beta chain) emerged from a study of high-grade serous ovarian cancer treatment subgroups. Study background: Mean per sample: around 13,000 reads, several thousand unique TCR beta rearrangements.

Profiling relied on immunoSEQ multiplex PCR, and the TCRdb table lists in-frame clones only, not all of them. The sample yields about 12,000 clones, approximately 85% seen once. Germline assignment: CDR1 KGHSH and CDR2 LQKENI. Between the trimmed V and J ends, which lost 4 bases and 1 base, there was a span of 7 bases. This CDR3 is 13 amino acids long. Tumor samples were taken before definitive surgery or chemotherapy. The receptor was isolated from a human donor with high-grade serous ovarian cancer. The sequenced sample consisted of tumor tissue. V usage is TRBV18 and J usage is TRBJ1-1; D may be TRBD1 (5 bases). CDR3 residues: CASSQGPNTEAFF. The DNA for the CDR3 is TGTGCCAGCTCACAGGGGCCGAACACTGAAGCTTTCTTT.